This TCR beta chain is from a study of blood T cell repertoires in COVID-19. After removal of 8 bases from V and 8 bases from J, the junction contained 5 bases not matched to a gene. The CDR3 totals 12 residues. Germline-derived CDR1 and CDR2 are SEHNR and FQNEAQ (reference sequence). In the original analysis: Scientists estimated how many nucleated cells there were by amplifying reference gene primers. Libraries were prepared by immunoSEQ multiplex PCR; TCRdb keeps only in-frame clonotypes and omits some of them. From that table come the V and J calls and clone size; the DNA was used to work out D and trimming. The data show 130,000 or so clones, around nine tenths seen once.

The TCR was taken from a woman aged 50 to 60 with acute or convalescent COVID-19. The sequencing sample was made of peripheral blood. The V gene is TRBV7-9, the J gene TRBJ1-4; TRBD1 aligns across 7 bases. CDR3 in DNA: TGTGCCAGCTTGGGGACAGTCGAAAAACTGTTTTTT. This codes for CASLGTVEKLFF.